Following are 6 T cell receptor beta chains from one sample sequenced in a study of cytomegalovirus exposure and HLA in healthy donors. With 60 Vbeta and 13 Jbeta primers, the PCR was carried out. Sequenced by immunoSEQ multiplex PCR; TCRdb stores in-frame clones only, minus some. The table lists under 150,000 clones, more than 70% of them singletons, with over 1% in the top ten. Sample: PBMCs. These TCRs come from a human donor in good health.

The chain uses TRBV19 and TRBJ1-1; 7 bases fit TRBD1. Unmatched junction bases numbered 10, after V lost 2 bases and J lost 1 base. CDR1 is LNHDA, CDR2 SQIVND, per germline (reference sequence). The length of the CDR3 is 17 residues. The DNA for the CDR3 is TGTGCCAGTAGTATAATATTCGGGGACAGCCCGAACACTGAAGCTTTCTTT. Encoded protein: CASSIIFGDSPNTEAFF.

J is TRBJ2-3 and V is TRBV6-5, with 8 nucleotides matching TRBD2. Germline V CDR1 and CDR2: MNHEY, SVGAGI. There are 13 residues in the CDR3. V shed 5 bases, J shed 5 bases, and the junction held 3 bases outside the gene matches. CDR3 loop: CASSRTSQDTQYF. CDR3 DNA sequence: TGTGCCAGCAGTCGGACTAGCCAAGATACGCAGTATTTT.

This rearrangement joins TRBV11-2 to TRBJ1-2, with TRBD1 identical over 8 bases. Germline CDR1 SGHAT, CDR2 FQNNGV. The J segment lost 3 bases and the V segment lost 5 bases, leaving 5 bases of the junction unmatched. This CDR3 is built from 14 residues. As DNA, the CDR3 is TGTGCCAGCAGCGAGCAGGGGGCCGACTATGGCTACACCTTC. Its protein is CASSEQGADYGYTF.

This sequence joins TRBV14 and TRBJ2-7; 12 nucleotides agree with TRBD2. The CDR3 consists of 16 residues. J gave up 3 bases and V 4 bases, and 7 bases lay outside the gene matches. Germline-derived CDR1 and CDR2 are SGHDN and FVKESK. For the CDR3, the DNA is TGTGCCAGCAGCCCACTAGCGGGGGGCGGGAGCTACGAGCAGTACTTC. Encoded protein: CASSPLAGGGSYEQYF.

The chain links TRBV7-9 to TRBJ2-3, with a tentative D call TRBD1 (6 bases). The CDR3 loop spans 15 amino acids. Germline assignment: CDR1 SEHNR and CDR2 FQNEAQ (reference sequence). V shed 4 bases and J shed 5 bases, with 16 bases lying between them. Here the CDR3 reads CASSYTGISGDTQYF. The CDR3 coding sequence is TGTGCCAGCAGCTATACAGGGATTTCGGGAGATACGCAGTATTTT.

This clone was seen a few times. The CDR3 protein is CASSRGNTGELFF. CDR3 sequence (DNA): TGTGCCAGCAGCAGGGGGAACACCGGGGAGCTGTTTTTT. The gene calls are TRBV28 and TRBJ2-2; maybe TRBD1 (6 bases). The CDR3 length is 13 residues. The V end lost 6 bases, the J end lost 1 base, and 6 bases lay between the germline ends. CDR1 is MDHEN, CDR2 SYDVKM, per germline.